Listed below are T cell receptor beta chains from one sample, sequenced in a study of shared clonotypes between healthy human individuals. The assay was immunoSEQ multiplex PCR, and TCRdb's table has in-frame clones only and misses some. The sample carries approximately 650,000 clones, around 95% recorded once. The material sequenced was naive CD8+ T cells sorted from blood. The receptors originated from a woman aged 25-40 years in good health. The CDR3 runs from the conserved cysteine through the conserved F or W. Each record gives: clone size, V gene, CDR3 length, D gene, J gene, CDR3 DNA, CDR3 protein. D genes are given only for firm matches. Rows give clone size only sometimes, using once, few, many, or a class for an expanded clone.

>once|TRBV5-6|14|TRBD1|TRBJ2-7
TGTGCCAGCAGCCCCGGGACAGGGGGGTACGAGCAGTACTTC
CASSPGTGGYEQYF
>-|TRBV9|16|TRBD2|TRBJ2-3
TGTGCCAGCAGCGACGCTAGCGGATCTAGCACAGATACGCAGTATTTT
CASSDASGSSTDTQYF
>-|TRBV19|15|-|TRBJ2-5
TGTGCCAGTAGATCCAGGCCTCAGGGGGGTGAGACCCAGTACTTC
CASRSRPQGGETQYF
>-|TRBV19|15|-|TRBJ2-3
TGTGCCAGTAGTCCGGACCGAGCCGGGGCAGATACGCAGTATTTT
CASSPDRAGADTQYF
>-|TRBV7-9|13|-|TRBJ2-7
TGTGCCAGCAGCTCGGGACCCATCGGAGAGCAGTACTTC
CASSSGPIGEQYF
>once|TRBV6-6|14|-|TRBJ1-2
TGTGCCAGCACCTCTCGGGGACACCTTCGAGCCTACACCTTC
CASTSRGHLRAYTF
>-|TRBV10-3|15|-|TRBJ2-1
TGTGCCATCAGTGACTTAGGGGCGACCTACAATGAGCAGTTCTTC
CAISDLGATYNEQFF
>-|TRBV27|14|-|TRBJ1-5
TGTGCCATACTGGGGGTCTATAGCAATCAGCCCCAGCATTTT
CAILGVYSNQPQHF
>-|TRBV11-3|14|-|TRBJ2-2
TGTGCCAGCGAAGGGTCCGCGAACACCGGGGAGCTGTTTTTT
CASEGSANTGELFF
>-|TRBV13|12|-|TRBJ2-7
TGTGCCAGCAGCTTACTTGGAGGAGAACAGTACTTC
CASSLLGGEQYF
>-|TRBV4-1|11|-|TRBJ2-1
TGCGCCAGCAGTCCGGGGGTTGAGCAGTTCTTC
CASSPGVEQFF
>-|TRBV5-6|13|-|TRBJ2-3
TGTGCCAGCAGCGAAGCAGGGCCCGATACGCAGTATTTT
CASSEAGPDTQYF
>-|TRBV5-8|13|TRBD1|TRBJ2-7
TGTGCCAGCAGCCCGGGGACAGTTACCGAGCAGTACTTC
CASSPGTVTEQYF
>-|TRBV27|13|-|TRBJ2-7
TGTGCCAGCTTCGGGGCCTACTCCTACGAGCAGTACTTC
CASFGAYSYEQYF
>-|TRBV28|15|-|TRBJ2-2
TGTGCCAGCAGTTTCCGGGGGGCCGGCACCGGGGAGCTGTTTTTT
CASSFRGAGTGELFF
>-|TRBV27|16|TRBD2|TRBJ2-1
TGTGCCAGCAGTTTAGGGACTAGCGGGGCAAAAAACGGGCAGTTCTTC
CASSLGTSGAKNGQFF
>-|TRBV27|9|-|TRBJ2-1
TGTGCCAGCAGTTTTCCCCCAATCTTC
CASSFPPIF
>-|TRBV9|13|-|TRBJ2-1
TGTGCCAGCAGCGTACCGCCCTACAATGAGCAGTTCTTC
CASSVPPYNEQFF
>-|TRBV6-5|15|-|TRBJ1-4
TGTGCCAGCAGTCCAACCGCAGGGACTAATGAAAAACTGTTTTTT
CASSPTAGTNEKLFF
>-|TRBV5-6|17|-|TRBJ1-2
TGTGCCAGCAGTTCGGAGAGGACAAACCCATACCTCTATGGCTACACCTTC
CASSSERTNPYLYGYTF
>-|TRBV6-1|17|-|TRBJ2-3
TGTGCCAGCAGTGAACCCTCGCTAGCGACCCGCACAGATACGCAGTATTTT
CASSEPSLATRTDTQYF
>-|TRBV19|16|-|TRBJ1-1
TGTGCCAGTAGTGCTTCCGGGACATTGTTGAGGACTGAAGCTTTCTTT
CASSASGTLLRTEAFF
>-|TRBV19|17|TRBD1|TRBJ1-2
TGTGCCAGTAGTAAAAGGGGGACAGGCGTTCATACCAGGGGCTACACCTTC
CASSKRGTGVHTRGYTF
>-|TRBV2|15|-|TRBJ1-2
TGTGCCAGCAGTGAAGTGGGGTCTAAGATGGATGGCTACACCTTC
CASSEVGSKMDGYTF
>-|TRBV7-6|17|TRBD1|TRBJ2-1
TGTGCCAGCAGCTTAGCGGGGGGCAGGGGGCATGGCAATGAGCAGTTCTTC
CASSLAGGRGHGNEQFF
>-|TRBV19|13|-|TRBJ2-7
TGTGCCAGTAGTAGTGGAATCTCCTACGAGCAGTACTTC
CASSSGISYEQYF
>-|TRBV4-1|16|TRBD2|TRBJ2-2
TGCGCCAGCAGCCAAGACCGGACGGGAGGAGCCGGGGAGCTGTTTTTT
CASSQDRTGGAGELFF
>-|TRBV19|15|TRBD1|TRBJ1-4
TGTGCCAGTAGTTCGTGGACAGGGGTATATGAAAAACTGTTTTTT
CASSSWTGVYEKLFF
>-|TRBV9|17|TRBD2|TRBJ2-1
TGTGCCAGCAGCGTAGGAGGGACTAGCGGGTCCTACAATGAGCAGTTCTTC
CASSVGGTSGSYNEQFF
>-|TRBV28|11|-|TRBJ1-1
TGTGCCAGCAGTTTCAGGCGGGAAGCTTTCTTT
CASSFRREAFF
>-|TRBV4-1|12|-|TRBJ1-2
TGCGCCAGCAGCCAAGGGATGGGTTTCTACACCTTC
CASSQGMGFYTF
>-|TRBV7-9|14|-|TRBJ2-3
TGTGCCAGCAGCTGGGTAGGACGCACAGATACGCAGTATTTT
CASSWVGRTDTQYF
>once|TRBV29-1|12|-|TRBJ2-7
TGCCTCCATGCGGGGAGAGGTGACGAGCAGTACTTC
CLHAGRGDEQYF
>-|TRBV28|15|-|TRBJ2-7
TGTGCCAGCAGTTTTCGAGGGACCAGCTCCTACGAGCAGTACTTC
CASSFRGTSSYEQYF
>-|TRBV7-3|15|TRBD2|TRBJ2-3
TGTGCCAGCAGCATGACTAGCCTGGGAACAGATACGCAGTATTTT
CASSMTSLGTDTQYF
>-|TRBV27|16|TRBD1|TRBJ1-1
TGTGCCAGCAGTTTAGCGGGACAGGGTCTTGGGGCTGAAGCTTTCTTT
CASSLAGQGLGAEAFF
>once|TRBV5-1|15|TRBD2|TRBJ2-7
TGCGCCAGCAGCCTGCTTAGCGGGAGCTCCTACGAGCAGTACTTC
CASSLLSGSSYEQYF
>once|TRBV28|18|TRBD2|TRBJ2-2
TGTGCCAGCAGTTTCCCCTTGAGGGCTAGCGGGAACACCGGGGAGCTGTTTTTT
CASSFPLRASGNTGELFF
>-|TRBV27|14|TRBD2|TRBJ2-7
TGTGCCAGCAGTGGACTAGCGGGATTCTACGAGCAGTACTTC
CASSGLAGFYEQYF
>-|TRBV7-2|18|TRBD2|TRBJ2-7
TGTGCCAGCAGCTTAGGAGGATTGCGAGCGGGAGGAGCCTACGAGCAGTACTTC
CASSLGGLRAGGAYEQYF
>once|TRBV27|14|TRBD1|TRBJ1-1
TGTGCCAGCCGTCCCGGGACAGGGTTCCCTGAAGCTTTCTTT
CASRPGTGFPEAFF